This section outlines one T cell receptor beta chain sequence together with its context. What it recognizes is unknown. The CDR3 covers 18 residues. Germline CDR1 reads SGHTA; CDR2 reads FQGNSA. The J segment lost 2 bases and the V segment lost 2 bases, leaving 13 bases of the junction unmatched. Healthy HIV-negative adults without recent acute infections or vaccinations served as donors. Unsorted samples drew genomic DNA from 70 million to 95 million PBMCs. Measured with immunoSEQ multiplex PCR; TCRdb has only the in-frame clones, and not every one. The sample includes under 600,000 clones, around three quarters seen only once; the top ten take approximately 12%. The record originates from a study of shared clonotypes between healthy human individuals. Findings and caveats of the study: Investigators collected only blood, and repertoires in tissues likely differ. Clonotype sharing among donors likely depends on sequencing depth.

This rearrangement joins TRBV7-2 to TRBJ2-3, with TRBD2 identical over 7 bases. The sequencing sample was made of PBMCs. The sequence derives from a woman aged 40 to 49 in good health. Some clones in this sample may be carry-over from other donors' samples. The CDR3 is CASSLRAGRYFTTDTQYF. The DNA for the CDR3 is TGTGCCAGCAGCTTAAGAGCGGGGCGATACTTTACCACAGATACGCAGTATTTT. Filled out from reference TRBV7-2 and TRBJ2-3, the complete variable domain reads GAGVSQSPSNKVTEKGKDVELRCDPISGHTALYWYRQSLGQGLEFLIYFQGNSAPDKSGLPSDRFSAERTGGSVSTLTIQRTQQEDSAVYLCASSLRAGRYFTTDTQYFGPGTRLTVL.